A selection of T cell receptor beta chains follows, all from one sample in a study of blood T cell repertoires in COVID-19. The table came from immunoSEQ multiplex PCR; TCRdb's copy has only in-frame clones and leaves some out. The profile shows tens of thousands of clones, 81% of them singletons. Sequencing input: peripheral blood. The receptor source for this set is a man aged 80 or over with COVID-19, enrolled during active disease. The CDR3 runs from the conserved cysteine through the conserved F or W. The D gene is left open where the match is weak. For some rows the clone size is stated as once, few or many, or as a class when expanded; others skip it.

D,V,size,J,DNA,CDR3
-,TRBV10-3,-,TRBJ1-3,TGTGCCATCAGTGAACAGACCTCTGGAAACACCATATATTTT,CAISEQTSGNTIYF
-,TRBV2,-,TRBJ2-3,TGTGCCAGCATGGTTTCTAGCGGCACAGATACGCAGTATTTT,CASMVSSGTDTQYF
-,TRBV2,-,TRBJ1-5,TGTGCCAGCAGTGTTTACGGGGATCAGCCCCAGCATTTT,CASSVYGDQPQHF
-,TRBV3-1/TRBV3-2,-,TRBJ1-2,TGTGCCAGCAGCCAAGGGACTCCTGGGGGCTACACCTTC,CASSQGTPGGYTF
TRBD1,TRBV11-2,-,TRBJ1-1,TGTGCCAGCAGCTCGGAAGACAGGGGCGTAAGTGAAGCTTTCTTT,CASSSEDRGVSEAFF
-,TRBV28,-,TRBJ1-2,TGTGCCAGCAGTTTACTCGGTGGTGGGGCTGTACGTGGCTACACCTTC,CASSLLGGGAVRGYTF
TRBD2,TRBV6-2/TRBV6-3,-,TRBJ2-1,TGTGCCAGCAGACCTGGACTAGCGGGGTACAATGAGCAGTTCTTC,CASRPGLAGYNEQFF
-,TRBV11-1,-,TRBJ1-3,TGTGCCAGCAGCTTCCGCCAGGGCCAGGCAACCATATATTTT,CASSFRQGQATIYF
TRBD2,TRBV7-2,-,TRBJ2-5,TGTGCCAGCAGCCCCCGGACTAGTGGAGAGACCCAGTACTTC,CASSPRTSGETQYF
TRBD2,TRBV3-1/TRBV3-2,many,TRBJ2-1,TGTGCCAGCAGCCACGGACTAGCGACCACCAATGAGCAGTTCTTC,CASSHGLATTNEQFF
TRBD1,TRBV5-6,once,TRBJ1-4,TGTGCCAGCAGCTCCGGACAGGTTGATTCAACTAATGAAAAACTGTTTTTT,CASSSGQVDSTNEKLFF
TRBD1,TRBV6-2/TRBV6-3,-,TRBJ2-1,TGTGCCAGCAGCGACCTACAGGGGGCCCACTACAATGAGCAGTTCTTC,CASSDLQGAHYNEQFF
TRBD2,TRBV2,-,TRBJ2-1,TGTGCCAGCAGTCCGATAGCGGGACCTTACAATGAGCAGTTCTTC,CASSPIAGPYNEQFF
TRBD2,TRBV3-1/TRBV3-2,-,TRBJ2-1,TGTGCCAGCAGCCCGCCGGGACTAGCGTACAATGAGCAGTTCTTC,CASSPPGLAYNEQFF
TRBD2,TRBV6-6,-,TRBJ2-2,TGTGCCAGCAAGCCCCTAGCGGGGGGGCAAGACGGGGAGCTGTTTTTT,CASKPLAGGQDGELFF
TRBD1,TRBV11-2,-,TRBJ2-5,TGTGCCAGCAGCCCAACTACGGGGACAGCCCGGGGCGAGACCCAGTACTTC,CASSPTTGTARGETQYF
TRBD1,TRBV11-2,-,TRBJ1-1,TGTGCCAGCAGCTTAGGACAGGGGTGGGATCCTGAAGCTTTCTTT,CASSLGQGWDPEAFF
-,TRBV28,-,TRBJ1-2,TGTGCCAGCAGTTTATGGAGGGAAGGGGGCTACACCTTC,CASSLWREGGYTF
TRBD2,TRBV10-1,-,TRBJ2-1,TGCGCCAGCAGCCGAACGAGCGGGGGGATATACAATGAGCAGTTCTTC,CASSRTSGGIYNEQFF
TRBD1,TRBV6-6,-,TRBJ1-5,TGTGCCAGCAGTTACTCTGGCAGGGGGTTCAATCAGCCCCAGCATTTT,CASSYSGRGFNQPQHF
TRBD1,TRBV19,once,TRBJ1-5,TGTGCCAGTATTAAACAGGGGGCTAGCAATCAGCCCCAGCATTTT,CASIKQGASNQPQHF
-,TRBV27,few,TRBJ2-5,TGTGCCAGCAGTTTACAGGCCCAAGAGACCCAGTACTTC,CASSLQAQETQYF
-,TRBV20-1,few,TRBJ1-6,TGCAGTGCTAGTAAGACAGTTTCACCCCTCCACTTT,CSASKTVSPLHF
-,TRBV6-6,few,TRBJ1-5,TGTGCCAGCAGTTACGGGGCCCAGCCTTATCAGCCCCAGCATTTT,CASSYGAQPYQPQHF
-,TRBV3-1/TRBV3-2,-,TRBJ2-1,TGTGCCAGCAGTCCCACCGGGGGATGGGGAAATGAGCAGTTCTTC,CASSPTGGWGNEQFF
-,TRBV6-2/TRBV6-3,-,TRBJ1-1,TGTGCCAGCAGTTACCCGACAGGAAACACTGAAGCTTTCTTT,CASSYPTGNTEAFF
-,TRBV14,-,TRBJ1-1,TGTGCCAGCAGCTTAAGGGGGGGGATGAACACTGAAGCTTTCTTT,CASSLRGGMNTEAFF
TRBD1,TRBV4-1,-,TRBJ1-2,TGCGCCAGCAGCCAAGCGGGACAGCTATATGGCTACACCTTC,CASSQAGQLYGYTF
-,TRBV6-1,-,TRBJ1-5,TGTGCCAGCAGTGAAGGCGGCGGGGCTCAGCCCCAGCATTTT,CASSEGGGAQPQHF
TRBD2,TRBV5-1,-,TRBJ2-7,TGCGCCAGCAGCTTGTATGGGACTAGCAGTTACGAGCAGTACTTC,CASSLYGTSSYEQYF
-,TRBV6-4,-,TRBJ1-1,TGTGCCAGCAGTGACCAGGGGAGCACTGAAGCTTTCTTT,CASSDQGSTEAFF
-,TRBV7-6,-,TRBJ2-1,TGTGCCAGCATCGGGGGTGGGCAGTTCTTC,CASIGGGQFF
TRBD1,TRBV28,-,TRBJ1-4,TGTGCCAGCAGCCGACCGGGACAGGGGGCGGTCGATGAAAAACTGTTTTTT,CASSRPGQGAVDEKLFF
TRBD1,TRBV2,-,TRBJ1-5,TGTGCCAGCAGTAGGGACAGGAGGGGCAATCAGCCCCAGCATTTT,CASSRDRRGNQPQHF
TRBD1,TRBV24-1,-,TRBJ2-5,TGTGCCACCAGTGATCGGTGGGACAGGGGGCGCCTAGGGACCCAGTACTTC,CATSDRWDRGRLGTQYF
TRBD1,TRBV27,-,TRBJ1-5,TGTGCCAGCAGTTTTGGACAGGGGAGAGCAAGAATTCAGCCCCAGCATTTT,CASSFGQGRARIQPQHF
TRBD2,TRBV4-1,-,TRBJ2-3,TGCGCCAGCAGCCAAGATCAGGGGGCTAGCGGGAGAGTCGGCACAGATACGCAGTATTTT,CASSQDQGASGRVGTDTQYF
TRBD2,TRBV3-1/TRBV3-2,-,TRBJ2-6,TGTGCCAGCAGCCGACGTAGCGGGAGGAGCTCTGGGGCCAACGTCCTGACTTTC,CASSRRSGRSSGANVLTF
-,TRBV5-4,-,TRBJ1-6,TGTGCCAGCAGCTACCAGACGGGAAGAAATTCACCCCTCCACTTT,CASSYQTGRNSPLHF
TRBD1,TRBV30,-,TRBJ1-2,TGTGCCTGGAGTGTATCCGGGACAGGGTTTGTCGCCTTC,CAWSVSGTGFVAF
TRBD2,TRBV7-9,-,TRBJ2-5,TGTGCCAGCAGCTGGGGACTAGCGGGGGGGCGAGAGACCCAGTACTTC,CASSWGLAGGRETQYF